This T cell receptor (beta chain) was recovered during a study of response to subunit inactivated influenza vaccine. TCRdb re-derived calls from the RT-PCR reads in MiXCR, one entry per CDR3 protein. The sample records a few hundred thousand distinct CDR3 sequences, about 14% being singletons. The CDR3 is 13 amino acids. Trimming removed 7 bases from V and 7 bases from J, with 16 bases in between. Germline CDR1 and CDR2: SGHVS and FQNEAQ. The clonotype was recovered from a man over 45 who received an inactivated influenza vaccine. The chain is built from TRBV7-8 and TRBJ1-2; D ambiguous. The sequenced sample was PBMCs from blood, obtained about 11 days after vaccination. CDR3 sequence reads: CASNPLMHPGYTF. DNA for the CDR3: TGTGCCAGCAACCCTCTAATGCATCCTGGCTACACCTTC. Supplemented by reference TRBV7-8 and TRBJ1-2, the full variable domain reads GAGVSQSPRYKVAKRGQDVALRCDPISGHVSLFWYQQALGQGPEFLTYFQNEAQLDKSGLPSDRFFAERPEGSVSTLKIQRTQQEDSAVYLCASNPLMHPGYTFGSGTRLTVV.